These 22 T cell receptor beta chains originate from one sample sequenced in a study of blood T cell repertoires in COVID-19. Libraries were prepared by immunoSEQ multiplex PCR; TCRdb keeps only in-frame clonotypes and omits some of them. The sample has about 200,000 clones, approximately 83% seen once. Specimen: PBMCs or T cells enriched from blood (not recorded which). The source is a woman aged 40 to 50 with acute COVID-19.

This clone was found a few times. For the CDR3, the DNA is TGTGCCAGCAGCCAAGAGGGGAGGGACGGCGTTGGGCCCCAGCATTTT. Translation gives CASSQEGRDGVGPQHF. This chain joins TRBV4-2 and TRBJ1-5; maybe TRBD1 (5 bases). Trimming removed 0 bases from V and 9 bases from J, with 18 bases in between. The CDR3 sequence is 16 residues long. CDR1 LGHNA and CDR2 YNFKEQ come from the germline V gene.

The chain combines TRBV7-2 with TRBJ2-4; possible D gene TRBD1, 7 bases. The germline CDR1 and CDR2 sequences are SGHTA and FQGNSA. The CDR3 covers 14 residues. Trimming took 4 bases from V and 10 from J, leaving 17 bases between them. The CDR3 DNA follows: TGTGCCAGCAGCTACGGGGCCAGGGGGGATATTCAGTACTTC. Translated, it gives CASSYGARGDIQYF.

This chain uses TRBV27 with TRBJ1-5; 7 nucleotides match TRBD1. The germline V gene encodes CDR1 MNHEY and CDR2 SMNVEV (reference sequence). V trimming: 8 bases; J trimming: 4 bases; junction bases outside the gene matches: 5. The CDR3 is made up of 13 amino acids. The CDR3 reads CASQRTGNQPQHF. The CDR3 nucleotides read TGTGCCAGCCAGCGGACAGGTAATCAGCCCCAGCATTTT.

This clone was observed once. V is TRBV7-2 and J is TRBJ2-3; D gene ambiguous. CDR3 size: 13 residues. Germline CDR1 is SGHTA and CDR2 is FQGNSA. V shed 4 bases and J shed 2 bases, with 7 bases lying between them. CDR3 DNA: TGTGCCAGCAGCTCCGACATCACAGATACGCAGTATTTT. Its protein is CASSSDITDTQYF.

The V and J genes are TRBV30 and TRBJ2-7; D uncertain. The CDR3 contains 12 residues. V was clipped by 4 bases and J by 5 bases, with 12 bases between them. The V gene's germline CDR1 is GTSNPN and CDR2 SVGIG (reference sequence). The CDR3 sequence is CAWKVQAHEQYF. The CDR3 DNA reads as TGTGCCTGGAAGGTTCAGGCTCACGAGCAGTACTTC.

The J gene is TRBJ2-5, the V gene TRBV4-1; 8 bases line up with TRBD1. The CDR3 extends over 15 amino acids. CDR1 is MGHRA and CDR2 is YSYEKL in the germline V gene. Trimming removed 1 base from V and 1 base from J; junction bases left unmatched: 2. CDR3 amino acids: CASSQAGQGQETQYF. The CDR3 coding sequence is TGCGCCAGCAGCCAAGCCGGACAGGGCCAAGAGACCCAGTACTTC.

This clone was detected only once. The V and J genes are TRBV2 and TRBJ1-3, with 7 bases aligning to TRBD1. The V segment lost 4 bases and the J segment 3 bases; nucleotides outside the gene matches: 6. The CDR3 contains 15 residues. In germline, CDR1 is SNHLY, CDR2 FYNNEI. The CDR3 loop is CASSGQGLDGNTIYF. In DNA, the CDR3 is TGTGCCAGCAGTGGACAGGGTTTAGATGGAAACACCATATATTTT.

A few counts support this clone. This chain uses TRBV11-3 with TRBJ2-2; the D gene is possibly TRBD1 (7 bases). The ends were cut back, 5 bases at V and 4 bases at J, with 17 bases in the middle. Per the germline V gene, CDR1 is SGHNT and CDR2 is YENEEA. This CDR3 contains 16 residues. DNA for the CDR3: TGTGCCAGCAGCCCCCGGGGGACAGTGATCACCGGGGAGCTGTTTTTT. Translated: CASSPRGTVITGELFF.

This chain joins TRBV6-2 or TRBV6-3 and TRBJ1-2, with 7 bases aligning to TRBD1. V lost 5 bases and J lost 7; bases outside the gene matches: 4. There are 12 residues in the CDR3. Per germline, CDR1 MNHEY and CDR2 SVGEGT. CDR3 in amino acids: CASSPDRFGYTF. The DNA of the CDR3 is TGTGCCAGCAGTCCGGACAGGTTTGGCTACACCTTC.

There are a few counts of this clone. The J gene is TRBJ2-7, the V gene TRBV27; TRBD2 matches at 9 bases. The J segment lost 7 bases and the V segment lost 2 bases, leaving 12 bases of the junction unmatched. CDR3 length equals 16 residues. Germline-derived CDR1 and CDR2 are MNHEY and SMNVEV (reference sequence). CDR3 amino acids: CASSLLSGSASGEQYF. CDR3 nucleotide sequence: TGTGCCAGCAGTTTACTTAGCGGGAGTGCCTCGGGAGAGCAGTACTTC.

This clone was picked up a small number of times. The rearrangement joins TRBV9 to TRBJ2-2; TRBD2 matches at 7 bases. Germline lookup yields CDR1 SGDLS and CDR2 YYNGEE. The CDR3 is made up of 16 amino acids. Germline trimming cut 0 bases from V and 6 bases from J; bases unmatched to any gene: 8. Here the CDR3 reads CASSVGGLTGSGELFF. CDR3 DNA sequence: TGTGCCAGCAGCGTAGGGGGACTAACGGGCTCCGGGGAGCTGTTTTTT.

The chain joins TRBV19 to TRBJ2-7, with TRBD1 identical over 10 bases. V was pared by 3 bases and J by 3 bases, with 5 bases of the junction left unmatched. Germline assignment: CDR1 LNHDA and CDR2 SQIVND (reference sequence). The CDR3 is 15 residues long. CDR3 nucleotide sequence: TGTGCCAGTAGTATCCTGGGACAGGGGCTCTACGAGCAGTACTTC. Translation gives CASSILGQGLYEQYF.

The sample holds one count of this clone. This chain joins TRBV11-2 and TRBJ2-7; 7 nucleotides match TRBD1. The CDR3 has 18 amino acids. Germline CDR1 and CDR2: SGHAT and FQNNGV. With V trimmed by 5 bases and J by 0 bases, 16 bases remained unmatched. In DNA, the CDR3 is TGTGCCAGCAGCCCAATAGGTAGGGGGCAGGGGTTCTCCTACGAGCAGTACTTC. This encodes CASSPIGRGQGFSYEQYF.

DNA for the CDR3: TGTGCCAGCTCAATGGGACAGGGGGCATACGAGCAGTACTTC. Residues: CASSMGQGAYEQYF. The V and J genes are TRBV18 and TRBJ2-7; 12 bases are shared with TRBD1. The V and J ends lost 5 bases and 4 bases, in that order; junction bases with no gene match: 3. CDR3 length: 14 residues. CDR1 and CDR2 from the germline V gene are KGHSH and LQKENI.

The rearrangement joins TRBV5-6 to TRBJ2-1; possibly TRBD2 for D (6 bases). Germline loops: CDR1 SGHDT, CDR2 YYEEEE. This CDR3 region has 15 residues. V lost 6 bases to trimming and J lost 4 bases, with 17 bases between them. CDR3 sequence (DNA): TGTGCCAGCACCCCCTGGGGGGAGCTATACAATGAGCAGTTCTTC. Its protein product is CASTPWGELYNEQFF.

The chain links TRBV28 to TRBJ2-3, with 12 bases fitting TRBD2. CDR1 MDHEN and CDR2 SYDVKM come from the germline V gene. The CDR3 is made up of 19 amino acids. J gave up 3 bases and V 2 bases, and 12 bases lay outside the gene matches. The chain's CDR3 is CASSLGLAGGPDPTDTQYF. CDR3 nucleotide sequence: TGTGCCAGCAGTTTAGGGCTAGCGGGAGGGCCTGACCCTACAGATACGCAGTATTTT.

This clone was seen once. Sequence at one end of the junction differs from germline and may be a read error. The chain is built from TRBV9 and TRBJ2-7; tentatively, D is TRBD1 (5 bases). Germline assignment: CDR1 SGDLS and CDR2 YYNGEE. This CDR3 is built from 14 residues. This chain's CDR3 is CASSVDHVGQHMIF. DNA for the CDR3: TGTGCCAGCAGCGTAGATCATGTGGGGCAACACATGATCTTC.

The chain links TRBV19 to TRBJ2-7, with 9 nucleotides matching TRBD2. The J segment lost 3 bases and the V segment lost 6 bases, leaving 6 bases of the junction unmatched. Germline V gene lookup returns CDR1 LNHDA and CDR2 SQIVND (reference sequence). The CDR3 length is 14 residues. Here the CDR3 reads CASRRSGRNYEQYF. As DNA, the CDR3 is TGTGCCAGTAGACGGAGCGGGAGGAACTACGAGCAGTACTTC.

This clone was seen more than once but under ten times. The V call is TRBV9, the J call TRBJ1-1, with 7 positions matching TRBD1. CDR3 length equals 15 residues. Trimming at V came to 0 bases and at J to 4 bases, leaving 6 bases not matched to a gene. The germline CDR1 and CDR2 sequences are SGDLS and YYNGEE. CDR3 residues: CASSVVPGGTTEAFF. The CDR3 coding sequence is TGTGCCAGCAGCGTAGTGCCAGGGGGTACCACTGAAGCTTTCTTT.

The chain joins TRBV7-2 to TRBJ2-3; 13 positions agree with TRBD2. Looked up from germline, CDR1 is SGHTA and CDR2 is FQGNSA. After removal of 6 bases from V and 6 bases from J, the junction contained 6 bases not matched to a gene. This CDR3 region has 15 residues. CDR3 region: CASSSTSGGSDTQYF. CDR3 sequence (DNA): TGTGCCAGCAGTTCGACTAGCGGGGGGTCGGATACGCAGTATTTT.

CDR3 bases: TGTGCCAGCAGTCCAGACAGTCTGGTGGGCCTCCACTTT. Translating gives CASSPDSLVGLHF. The rearrangement joins TRBV28 to TRBJ1-6; perhaps TRBD1 as D (5 bases). This CDR3 has 13 residues. Trimming removed 5 bases from V and 15 bases from J, with 17 bases in between. The germline CDR1 and CDR2 sequences are MDHEN and SYDVKM.

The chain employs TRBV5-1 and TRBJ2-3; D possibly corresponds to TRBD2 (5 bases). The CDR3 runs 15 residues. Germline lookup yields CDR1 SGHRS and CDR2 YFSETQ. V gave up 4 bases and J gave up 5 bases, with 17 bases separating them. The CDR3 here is CASSPGTPKLDTQYF. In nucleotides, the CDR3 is TGCGCCAGCAGCCCGGGAACACCAAAACTAGATACGCAGTATTTT.